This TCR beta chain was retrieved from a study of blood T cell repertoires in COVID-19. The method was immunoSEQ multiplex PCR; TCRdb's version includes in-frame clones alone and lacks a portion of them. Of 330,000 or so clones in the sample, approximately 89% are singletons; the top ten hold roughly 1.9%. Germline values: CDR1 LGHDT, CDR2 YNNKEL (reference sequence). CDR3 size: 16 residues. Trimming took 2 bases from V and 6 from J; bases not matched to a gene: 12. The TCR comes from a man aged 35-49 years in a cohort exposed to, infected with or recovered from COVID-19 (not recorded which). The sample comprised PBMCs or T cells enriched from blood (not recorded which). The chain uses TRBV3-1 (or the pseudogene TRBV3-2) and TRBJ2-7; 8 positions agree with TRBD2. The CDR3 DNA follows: TGTGCCAGCAGCCAATACTTGGGGCGGGAGGTACTCGAGCAGTACTTC. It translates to CASSQYLGREVLEQYF.